Shown below are 8 T cell receptor beta chains from a single sample sequenced in a study of shared clonotypes between healthy human individuals. Data came from immunoSEQ multiplex PCR; TCRdb stores just in-frame clones and leaves some out. The profile shows around 690,000 clones, around 91% of them singletons. Material for sequencing was memory CD8+ T cells from PBMCs. As for subset: CD45RO+ cells pooled with CCR7-negative TemRA cells. The receptors shown here come from a man in his late teens or twenties in good health. Some clones in this sample may be carry-over from other donors' samples.

The CDR3: CASSLGREGYEQYF. CDR3 DNA: TGCGCCAGCAGCTTAGGGCGGGAGGGTTACGAGCAGTACTTC. This sequence joins TRBV5-1 and TRBJ2-7, with 9 bases aligning to TRBD2. The CDR3 runs 14 residues. Germline V gene data show CDR1 as SGHRS and CDR2 as YFSETQ. Trimming cost V 2 bases and J 4 bases; bases outside gene matches: 4.

The chain links TRBV19 to TRBJ2-1; 8 bases match TRBD1. V was pared by 3 bases and J by 8 bases, with 12 bases of the junction left unmatched. This CDR3 contains 16 residues. Per the germline V gene, CDR1 is LNHDA and CDR2 is SQIVND (reference sequence). Here the CDR3 reads CASSIRQGSMGDEQFF. As DNA, the CDR3 is TGTGCCAGTAGTATCCGACAGGGGAGCATGGGCGATGAGCAGTTCTTC.

This clone was seen a few times. This CDR3 reads CASSPPGVANTEAFF. DNA for the CDR3: TGTGCCAGCAGCCCACCGGGGGTGGCAAACACTGAAGCTTTCTTT. V usage is TRBV7-9 and J usage is TRBJ1-1; TRBD1 is a possible D gene (5 bases). There are 15 residues in the CDR3. The germline V gene has CDR1 SEHNR and CDR2 FQNEAQ (reference sequence). The V end was cut by 5 bases, the J end by 2 bases, with 15 bases between.

The V call is TRBV7-2, the J call TRBJ1-1; no clear D. Trimming shortened V by 6 bases and J by 0 bases, and 11 bases separated the two germline ends. Germline values: CDR1 SGHTA, CDR2 FQGNSA. CDR3 length: 14 residues. CDR3: CASSYTRVNTEAFF. The CDR3 DNA is TGTGCCAGCAGTTACACCCGGGTGAACACTGAAGCTTTCTTT.

The V gene is TRBV4-1, the J gene TRBJ1-2, with D possibly matching TRBD1 (5 bases). This CDR3 is built from 14 residues. CDR1 and CDR2 from the germline V gene are MGHRA and YSYEKL. The V end was cut by 7 bases, the J end by 6 bases, with 18 bases between. In DNA form, the CDR3 reads TGCGCCAGCACCCTTTCCCAGGGCGGCGATGGCTACACCTTC. This codes for CASTLSQGGDGYTF.

CDR3 region: CASSLGQGADTQYF. CDR3 coding DNA: TGCGCCAGCAGCTTGGGACAGGGAGCAGATACGCAGTATTTT. The chain links TRBV5-1 to TRBJ2-3; 7 positions agree with TRBD1. V lost 0 bases and J lost 4; bases outside the gene matches: 2. Germline V CDR1 and CDR2: SGHRS, YFSETQ. The CDR3 totals 14 residues.

The chain combines TRBV28 with TRBJ2-5, with D possibly being TRBD1 or TRBD2 (6 bases each). The CDR3 is made up of 14 amino acids. In germline, CDR1 is MDHEN, CDR2 SYDVKM. V lost 5 bases and J lost 3, with 13 bases in between. CDR3 DNA: TGTGCCAGCAGTCCTACAGGGAGGAAAGAGACCCAGTACTTC. Translated: CASSPTGRKETQYF.

Note on this clone: The sample holds other DNA sequences that translate to the same CDR3. V and J are TRBV9 and TRBJ2-3; a weak D match, TRBD1 (6 bases). Trimming took off 0 bases at V and 2 bases at J, with 13 bases between the two ends. The germline CDR1 and CDR2 sequences are SGDLS and YYNGEE. The CDR3 consists of 16 residues. CDR3 sequence: CASSVGGTRFTDTQYF. Written as DNA, the CDR3 is TGTGCCAGCAGCGTAGGAGGGACAAGATTCACAGATACGCAGTATTTT.